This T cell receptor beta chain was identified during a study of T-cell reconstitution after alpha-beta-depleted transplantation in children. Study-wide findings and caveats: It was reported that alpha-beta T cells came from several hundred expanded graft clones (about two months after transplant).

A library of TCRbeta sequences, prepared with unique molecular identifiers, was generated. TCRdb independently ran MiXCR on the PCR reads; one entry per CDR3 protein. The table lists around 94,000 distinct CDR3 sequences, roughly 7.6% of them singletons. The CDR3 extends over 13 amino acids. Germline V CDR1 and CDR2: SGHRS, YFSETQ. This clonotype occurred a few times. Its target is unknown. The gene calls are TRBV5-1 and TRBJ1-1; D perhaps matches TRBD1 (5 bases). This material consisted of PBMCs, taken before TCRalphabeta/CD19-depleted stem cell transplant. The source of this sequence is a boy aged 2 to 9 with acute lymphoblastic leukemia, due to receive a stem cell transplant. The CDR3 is CPAGGETYTEAFF. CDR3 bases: TGCCCAGCAGGAGGGGAAACTTACACTGAAGCTTTCTTT.